The text below deals with one T cell receptor (beta chain). Its antigen remains unknown. This sample was included in a study of shared clonotypes between healthy human individuals. Study conclusions and caveats: The study sampled only blood, and tissue repertoires likely differ.

The test was conducted at deep level. Each subset's genomic DNA was split evenly across several immunoSEQ plates. Among the unsorted PBMC samples, replicate PCRs used roughly 0.3 ug DNA, 30,000 to 35,000 T cell genomes. The protocol was immunoSEQ multiplex PCR, while the TCRdb copy is restricted to in-frame clones and leaves out a portion. The sample lists approximately 500,000 clones, 60% to 80% occurring once. Trimming took off 2 bases at V and 2 bases at J, with 7 bases between the two ends. The CDR3 runs to 14 residues. The V gene's germline CDR1 is SNHLY and CDR2 FYNNEI. The rearrangement uses TRBV2 and TRBJ2-4; D perhaps matches TRBD1 (6 bases). The source of this sequence is a woman in her thirties or forties in good health. Some clones in this sample may be carry-over from other donors' samples. Sequencing used PBMCs. For the CDR3, the DNA is TGTGCCAGCAGTGAAACAGGGACCAAAAACATTCAGTACTTC. Amino acids: CASSETGTKNIQYF.